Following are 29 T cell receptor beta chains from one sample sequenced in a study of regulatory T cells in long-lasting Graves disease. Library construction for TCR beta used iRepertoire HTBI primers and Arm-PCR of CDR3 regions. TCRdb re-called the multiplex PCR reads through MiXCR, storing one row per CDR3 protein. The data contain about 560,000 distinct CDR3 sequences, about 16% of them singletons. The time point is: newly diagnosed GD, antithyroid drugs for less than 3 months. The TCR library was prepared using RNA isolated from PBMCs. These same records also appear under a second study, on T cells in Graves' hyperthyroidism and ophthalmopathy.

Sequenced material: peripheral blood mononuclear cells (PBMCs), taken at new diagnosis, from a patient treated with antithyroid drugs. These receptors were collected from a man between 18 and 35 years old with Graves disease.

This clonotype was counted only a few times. Here the CDR3 reads CASSRDYSLREGFF. Here the CDR3 DNA reads TGTGCCAGCAGCCGCGACTACAGCCTCCGAGAGGGGTTCTTC. The rearrangement joins TRBV14 to TRBJ2-1, with D possibly being TRBD2 (5 bases). This CDR3 has 14 amino acids. Germline CDR1 reads SGHDN; CDR2 reads FVKESK. Trimming removed 4 bases from V and 15 bases from J, with 22 bases in between.

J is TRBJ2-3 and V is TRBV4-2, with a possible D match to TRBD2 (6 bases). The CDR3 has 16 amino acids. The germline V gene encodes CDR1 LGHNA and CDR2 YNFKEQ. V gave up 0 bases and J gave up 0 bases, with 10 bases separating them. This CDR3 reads CASSQEPGTSTDTQYF. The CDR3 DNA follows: TGTGCCAGCAGCCAAGAACCTGGGACTAGCACAGATACGCAGTATTTT.

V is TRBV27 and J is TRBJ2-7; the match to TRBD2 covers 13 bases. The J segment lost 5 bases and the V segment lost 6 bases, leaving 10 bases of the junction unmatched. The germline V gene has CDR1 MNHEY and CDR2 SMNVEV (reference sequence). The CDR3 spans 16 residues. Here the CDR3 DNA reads TGTGCCAGCAGGCCCCGGACTAGCGGGAGTGCGCACGAGCAGTACTTC. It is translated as CASRPRTSGSAHEQYF.

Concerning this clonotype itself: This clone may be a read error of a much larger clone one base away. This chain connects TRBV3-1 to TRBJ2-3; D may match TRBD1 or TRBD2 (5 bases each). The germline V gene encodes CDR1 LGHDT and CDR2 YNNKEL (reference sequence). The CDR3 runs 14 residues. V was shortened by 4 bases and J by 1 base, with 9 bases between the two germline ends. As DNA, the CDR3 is TGTGCCAGCAGCCTCCGGGACCGCACAGATACGCAGTATTTT. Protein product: CASSLRDRTDTQYF.

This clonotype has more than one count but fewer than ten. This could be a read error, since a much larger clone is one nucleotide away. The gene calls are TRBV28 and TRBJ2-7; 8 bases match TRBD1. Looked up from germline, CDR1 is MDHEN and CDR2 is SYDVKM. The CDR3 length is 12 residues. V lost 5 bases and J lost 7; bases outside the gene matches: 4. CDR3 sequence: CASSGRGREQYF. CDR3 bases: TGTGCCAGCAGTGGCAGGGGGCGGGAGCAGTACTTC.

In nucleotides, the CDR3 is TGTGCCAGCAGACGGACTAGCGGGATAGTTTACAATGAGCAGTTCTTC. As protein: CASRRTSGIVYNEQFF. The chain employs TRBV7-2 and TRBJ2-1; 12 nucleotides line up with TRBD2. The CDR3 length is 16 residues. Germline-derived CDR1 and CDR2 are SGHTA and FQGNSA. The ends lost 6 bases at V and 4 bases at J; junction bases unmatched: 7.

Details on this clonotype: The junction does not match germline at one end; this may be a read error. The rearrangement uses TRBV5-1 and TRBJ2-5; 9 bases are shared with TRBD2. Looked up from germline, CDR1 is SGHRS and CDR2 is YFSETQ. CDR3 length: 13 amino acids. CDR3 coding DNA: TGTGCCAGCAGCTCCGGACTAGCGGAGACCCAGTACTTC. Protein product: CASSSGLAETQYF.

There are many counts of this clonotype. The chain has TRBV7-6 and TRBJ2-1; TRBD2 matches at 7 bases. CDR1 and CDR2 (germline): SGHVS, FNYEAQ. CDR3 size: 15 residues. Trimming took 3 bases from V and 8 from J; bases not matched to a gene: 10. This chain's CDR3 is CASSFRGRVRDEQFF. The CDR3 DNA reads TGTGCCAGCAGCTTTCGGGGGAGGGTTAGGGATGAGCAGTTCTTC.

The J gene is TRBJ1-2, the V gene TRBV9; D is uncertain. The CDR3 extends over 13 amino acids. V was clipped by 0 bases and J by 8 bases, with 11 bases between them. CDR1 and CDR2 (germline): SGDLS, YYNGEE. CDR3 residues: CASSVGPLEGYTF. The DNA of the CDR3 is TGTGCCAGCAGCGTAGGACCCCTTGAGGGCTACACCTTC.

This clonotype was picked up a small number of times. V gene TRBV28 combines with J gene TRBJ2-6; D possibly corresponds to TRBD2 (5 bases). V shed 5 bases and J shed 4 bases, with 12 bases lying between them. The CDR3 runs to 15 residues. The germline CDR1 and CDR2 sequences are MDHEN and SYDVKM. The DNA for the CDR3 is TGTGCCAGCAGTGCAGCCAGCGGCGGGGCCAACGTCCTGACTTTC. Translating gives CASSAASGGANVLTF.

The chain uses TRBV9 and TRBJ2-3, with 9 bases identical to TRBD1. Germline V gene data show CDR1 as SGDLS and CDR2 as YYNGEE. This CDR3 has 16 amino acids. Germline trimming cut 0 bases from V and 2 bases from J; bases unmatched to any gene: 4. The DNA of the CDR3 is TGTGCCAGCAGCGTAGTCGGGACAGGGAACACAGATACGCAGTATTTT. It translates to CASSVVGTGNTDTQYF.

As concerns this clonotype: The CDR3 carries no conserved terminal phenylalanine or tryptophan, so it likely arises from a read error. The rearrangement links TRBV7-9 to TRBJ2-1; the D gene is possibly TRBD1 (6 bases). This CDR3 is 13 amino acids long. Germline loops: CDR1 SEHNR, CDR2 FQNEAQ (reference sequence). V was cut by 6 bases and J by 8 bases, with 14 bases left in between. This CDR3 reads CASSPLRGHEQFY. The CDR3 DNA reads TGTGCCAGCAGTCCCCTCAGGGGCCATGAGCAGTTCTAC.

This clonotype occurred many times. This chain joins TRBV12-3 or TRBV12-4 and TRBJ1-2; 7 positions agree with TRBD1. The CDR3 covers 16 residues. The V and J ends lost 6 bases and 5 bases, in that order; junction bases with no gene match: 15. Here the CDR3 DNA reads TGTGCCAGCAGCTCCAGCCCGGGCACAGGGGAGTATGGCTACACCTTC. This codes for CASSSSPGTGEYGYTF.

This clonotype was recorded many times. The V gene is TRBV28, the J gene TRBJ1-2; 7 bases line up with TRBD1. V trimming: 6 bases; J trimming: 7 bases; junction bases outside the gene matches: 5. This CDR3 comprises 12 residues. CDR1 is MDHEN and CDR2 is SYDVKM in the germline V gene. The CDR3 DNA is TGTGCCAGCAGAGGACAGGAGGGTGGCTACACCTTC. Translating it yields CASRGQEGGYTF.

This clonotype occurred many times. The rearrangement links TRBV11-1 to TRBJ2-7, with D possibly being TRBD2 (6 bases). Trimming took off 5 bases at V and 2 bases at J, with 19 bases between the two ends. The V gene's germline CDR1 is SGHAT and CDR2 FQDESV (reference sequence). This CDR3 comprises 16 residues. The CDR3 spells CASSPRRDSPAYEQYF. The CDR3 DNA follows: TGTGCCAGCAGCCCTAGGAGGGACTCCCCCGCCTACGAGCAGTACTTC.

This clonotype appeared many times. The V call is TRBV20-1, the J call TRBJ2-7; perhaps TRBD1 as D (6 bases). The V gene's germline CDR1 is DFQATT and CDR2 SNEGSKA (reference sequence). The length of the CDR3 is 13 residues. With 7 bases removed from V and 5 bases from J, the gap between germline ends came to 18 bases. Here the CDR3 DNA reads TGCAGTGTCAAGCCGCATGGGGGCCACGAGCAGTACTTC. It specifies CSVKPHGGHEQYF.

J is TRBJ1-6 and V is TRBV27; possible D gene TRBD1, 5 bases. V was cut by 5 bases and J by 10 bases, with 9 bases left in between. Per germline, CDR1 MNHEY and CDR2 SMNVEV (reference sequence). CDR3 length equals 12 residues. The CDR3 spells CASSTRDSPLHF. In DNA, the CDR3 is TGTGCCAGCAGTACAAGGGACTCACCCCTCCACTTT.

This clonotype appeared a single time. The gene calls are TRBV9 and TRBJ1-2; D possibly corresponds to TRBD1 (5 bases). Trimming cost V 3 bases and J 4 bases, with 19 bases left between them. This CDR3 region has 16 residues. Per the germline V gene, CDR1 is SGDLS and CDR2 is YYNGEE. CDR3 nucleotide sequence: TGTGCCAGCAGCGGGCTTGGGGCCAGGACCCTCTATGGCTACACCTTC. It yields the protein CASSGLGARTLYGYTF.

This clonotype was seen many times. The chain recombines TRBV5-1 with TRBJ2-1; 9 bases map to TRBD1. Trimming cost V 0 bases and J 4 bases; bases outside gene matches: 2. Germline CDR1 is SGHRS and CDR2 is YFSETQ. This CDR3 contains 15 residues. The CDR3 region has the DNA TGCGCCAGCAGCTTGGGGACAGGGGTTTACAATGAGCAGTTCTTC. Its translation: CASSLGTGVYNEQFF.

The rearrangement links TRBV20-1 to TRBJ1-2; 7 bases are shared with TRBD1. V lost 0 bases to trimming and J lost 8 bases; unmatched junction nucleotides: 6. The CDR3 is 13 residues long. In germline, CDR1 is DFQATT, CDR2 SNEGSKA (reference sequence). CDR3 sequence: CSARDQGGQGYTF. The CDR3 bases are TGCAGTGCTAGAGATCAGGGGGGTCAGGGCTACACCTTC.

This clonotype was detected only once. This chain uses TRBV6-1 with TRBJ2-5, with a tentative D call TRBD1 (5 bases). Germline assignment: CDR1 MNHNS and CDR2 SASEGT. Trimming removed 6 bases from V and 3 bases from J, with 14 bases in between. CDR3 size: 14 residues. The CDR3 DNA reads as TGTGCCAGCAGCCCTGATGGCAGGGAAGAGACCCAGTACTTC. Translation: CASSPDGREETQYF.

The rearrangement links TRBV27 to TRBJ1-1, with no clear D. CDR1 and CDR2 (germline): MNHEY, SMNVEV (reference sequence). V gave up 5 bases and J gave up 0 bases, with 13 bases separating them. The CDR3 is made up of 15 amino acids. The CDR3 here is CASSNIGPMNTEAFF. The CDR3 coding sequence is TGTGCCAGCAGTAATATCGGACCGATGAACACTGAAGCTTTCTTT.

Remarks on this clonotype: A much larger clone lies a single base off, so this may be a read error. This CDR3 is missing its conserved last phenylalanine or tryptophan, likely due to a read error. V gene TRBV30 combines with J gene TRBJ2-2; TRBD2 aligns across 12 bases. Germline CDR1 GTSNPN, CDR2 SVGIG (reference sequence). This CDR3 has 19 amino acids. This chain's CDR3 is CVQLLPPTSGSHSTGELFS. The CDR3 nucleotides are TGTGTCCAACTACTACCTCCGACTAGCGGGAGTCATTCCACCGGGGAGCTGTTTTCT.

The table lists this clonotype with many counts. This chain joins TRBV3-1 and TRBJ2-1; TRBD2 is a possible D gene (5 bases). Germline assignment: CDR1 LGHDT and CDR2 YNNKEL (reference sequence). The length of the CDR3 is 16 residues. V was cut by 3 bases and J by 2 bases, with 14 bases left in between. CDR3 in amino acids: CASSHHRSGTYNEQFF. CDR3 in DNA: TGTGCCAGCAGCCACCATAGGAGCGGAACCTACAATGAGCAGTTCTTC.

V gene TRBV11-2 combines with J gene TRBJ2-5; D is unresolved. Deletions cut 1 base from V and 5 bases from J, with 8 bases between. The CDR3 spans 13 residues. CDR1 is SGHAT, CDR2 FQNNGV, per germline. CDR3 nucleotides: TGTGCCAGCAGCTTAGTTGCGTTCGAGACCCAGTACTTC. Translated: CASSLVAFETQYF.

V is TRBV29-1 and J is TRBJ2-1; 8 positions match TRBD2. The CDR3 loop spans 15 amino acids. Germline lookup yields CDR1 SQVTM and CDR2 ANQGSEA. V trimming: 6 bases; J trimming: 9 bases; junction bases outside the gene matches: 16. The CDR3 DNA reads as TGCAGCGTGCGGCCCAGGACTAGCAGTCCCAGTGAGCAGTTCTTC. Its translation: CSVRPRTSSPSEQFF.

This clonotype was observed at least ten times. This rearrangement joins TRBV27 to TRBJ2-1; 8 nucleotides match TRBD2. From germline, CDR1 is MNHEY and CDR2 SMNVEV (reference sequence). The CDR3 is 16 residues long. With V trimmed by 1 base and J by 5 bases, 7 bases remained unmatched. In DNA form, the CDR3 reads TGTGCCAGCAGTTTATTTCCGGGAGGGTTGGACAATGAGCAGTTCTTC. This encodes CASSLFPGGLDNEQFF.

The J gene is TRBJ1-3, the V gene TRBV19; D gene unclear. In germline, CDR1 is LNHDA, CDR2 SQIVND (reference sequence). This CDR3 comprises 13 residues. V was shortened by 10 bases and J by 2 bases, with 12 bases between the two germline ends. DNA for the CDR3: TGTGCCACCCACCCCACCCCTGGAAACACCATATATTTT. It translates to CATHPTPGNTIYF.

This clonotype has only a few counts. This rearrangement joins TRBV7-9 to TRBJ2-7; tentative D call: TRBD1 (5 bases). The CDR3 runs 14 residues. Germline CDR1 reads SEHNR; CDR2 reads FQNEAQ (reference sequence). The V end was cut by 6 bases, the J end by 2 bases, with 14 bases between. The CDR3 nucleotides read TGTGCCAGCAGGGCCTCAGGACATCCCTACGAGCAGTACTTC. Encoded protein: CASRASGHPYEQYF.